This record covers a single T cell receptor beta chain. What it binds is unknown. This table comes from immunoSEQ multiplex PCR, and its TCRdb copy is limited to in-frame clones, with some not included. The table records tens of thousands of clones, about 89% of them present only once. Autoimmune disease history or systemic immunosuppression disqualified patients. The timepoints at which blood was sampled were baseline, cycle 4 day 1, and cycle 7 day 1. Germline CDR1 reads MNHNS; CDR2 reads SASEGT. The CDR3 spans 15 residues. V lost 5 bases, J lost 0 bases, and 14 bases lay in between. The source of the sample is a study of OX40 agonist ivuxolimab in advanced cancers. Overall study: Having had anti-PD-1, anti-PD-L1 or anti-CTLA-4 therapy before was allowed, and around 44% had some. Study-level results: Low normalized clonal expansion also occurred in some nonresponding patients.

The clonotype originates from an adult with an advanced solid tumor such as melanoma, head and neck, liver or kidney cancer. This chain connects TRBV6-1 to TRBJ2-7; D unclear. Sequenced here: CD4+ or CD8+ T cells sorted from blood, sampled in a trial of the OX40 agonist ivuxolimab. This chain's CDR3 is CASSFRFRSSYEQYF. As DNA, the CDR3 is TGTGCCAGCAGTTTCCGTTTCAGGTCCTCCTACGAGCAGTACTTC.